Listed below are T cell receptor beta chains from one sample, sequenced in a study of a mutant IDH1 vaccine in newly diagnosed glioma. Sequencing used immunoSEQ multiplex PCR; TCRdb keeps in-frame clones, though not all of them. The table includes 60,000 to 75,000 clones, about 88% detected once. The antigens of these receptors remain unknown. The sequencing used PBMCs, collected from a glioma patient whose treatment included an IDH1 peptide vaccine. These receptors were taken from a man aged 30 to 45 with glioma. CDR3s include the opening cysteine and the closing phenylalanine or tryptophan. D genes are given only for firm matches. Where a row states a size, it is once, few, many or the class of an expanded clone; other rows omit it.

>TRBV9|-|-|TRBJ2-1
CASSVEPGTYNEQFF
TGTGCCAGCAGCGTAGAGCCGGGGACCTACAATGAGCAGTTCTTC
>TRBV4-1|-|once|TRBJ1-2
CASSQDLGGLSYGYTF
TGCGCCAGCAGCCAAGATCTTGGGGGGCTGAGTTATGGCTACACCTTC
>TRBV5-1|-|-|TRBJ2-1
CASSLQGLDEQFF
TGCGCCAGCAGTCTACAGGGTTTGGATGAGCAGTTCTTC
>TRBV5-1|-|-|TRBJ2-7
CASSLAGTAYEQYF
TGCGCCAGCAGCTTGGCCGGGACGGCCTACGAGCAGTACTTC
>TRBV7-6|TRBD1|-|TRBJ2-7
CASSLGQGREQYF
TGTGCCAGCAGCTTAGGACAGGGGAGAGAGCAGTACTTC
>TRBV15|-|-|TRBJ2-3
CATSTMVGTDTQYF
TGTGCCACCAGCACCATGGTCGGGACAGATACGCAGTATTTT
>TRBV28|-|-|TRBJ2-7
CASSLQLGRGNYEQYF
TGTGCCAGCAGTTTGCAGTTAGGCAGGGGCAACTACGAGCAGTACTTC
>TRBV19|-|once|TRBJ1-3
CASSIRGSSGNTIYF
TGTGCCAGTAGTATTAGAGGGAGCTCTGGAAACACCATATATTTT
>TRBV19|-|once|TRBJ1-1
CASSNPRQANTEAFF
TGTGCCAGTAGCAACCCCCGACAGGCGAACACTGAAGCTTTCTTT
>TRBV7-8|-|few|TRBJ2-7
CASSLGGLGYEQYF
TGTGCCAGCAGCTTAGGCGGCCTAGGTTACGAGCAGTACTTC
>TRBV29-1|-|-|TRBJ2-6
CSVETQGIGPRGANVLTF
TGCAGCGTTGAGACCCAGGGGATAGGCCCTCGGGGGGCCAACGTCCTGACTTTC
>TRBV5-4|-|-|TRBJ2-1
CASSLGANYNEQFF
TGTGCCAGCAGCTTGGGCGCGAACTACAATGAGCAGTTCTTC
>TRBV4-2|-|-|TRBJ2-3
CASTTQGGRTDTQYF
TGTGCCAGCACCACCCAGGGTGGGAGGACAGATACGCAGTATTTT
>TRBV7-9|TRBD1|-|TRBJ1-4
CATTGGIEKLFF
TGTGCCACGACAGGGGGCATTGAAAAACTGTTTTTT
>TRBV7-9|-|-|TRBJ2-7
CASSLMSAVRGEQYF
TGTGCCAGCAGCTTAATGAGCGCCGTCCGGGGGGAGCAGTACTTC
>TRBV15|-|-|TRBJ1-3
CATSRDQLRAPSGNTIYF
TGTGCCACCAGCAGAGATCAATTGAGGGCGCCCTCTGGAAACACCATATATTTT
>TRBV7-8|-|-|TRBJ1-1
CASSLNTGNTEAFF
TGTGCCAGCAGCTTAAATACAGGGAACACTGAAGCTTTCTTT
>TRBV7-6|-|-|TRBJ1-3
CASSLFASGNTIYF
TGTGCCAGCAGCTTATTTGCCTCTGGAAACACCATATATTTT
>TRBV25-1|-|-|TRBJ2-3
CASSVRTARSGDTQYF
TGTGCCAGCAGTGTTCGGACCGCCCGGAGTGGAGATACGCAGTATTTT
>TRBV7-2|TRBD2|-|TRBJ2-3
CASMTAGGRADTQYF
TGTGCCAGCATGACGGCGGGGGGGCGGGCAGATACGCAGTATTTT
>TRBV2|-|-|TRBJ2-1
CASSEAGRDEQFF
TGTGCCAGCAGTGAAGCTGGCCGCGATGAGCAGTTCTTC
>TRBV4-1|-|once|TRBJ1-3
CASIQGTGNTIYF
TGCGCCAGCATCCAGGGTACTGGAAACACCATATATTTT
>TRBV6-5|TRBD1|-|TRBJ1-1
CASSYDPLTGGTEAFF
TGTGCCAGCAGTTACGATCCATTAACAGGGGGGACTGAAGCTTTCTTT
>TRBV2|-|-|TRBJ2-7
CASSESEMFGSYEQYF
TGTGCCAGCAGTGAATCGGAGATGTTTGGCTCCTACGAGCAGTACTTC
>TRBV4-3|-|-|TRBJ1-1
CASSPTDGQEAFF
TGCGCCAGCAGCCCTACCGATGGGCAGGAAGCTTTCTTT
>TRBV6-6|-|-|TRBJ1-1
CASLGRSNTEAFF
TGTGCCAGCCTCGGGAGATCGAACACTGAAGCTTTCTTT
>TRBV28|TRBD1|-|TRBJ2-3
CASSPTGTGGSLPADTQYF
TGTGCCAGCAGTCCCACCGGGACAGGGGGTTCTCTGCCCGCAGATACGCAGTATTTT
>TRBV9|-|-|TRBJ1-2
CASSPQGGGGYTF
TGTGCCAGCAGCCCTCAGGGTGGAGGTGGCTACACCTTC
>TRBV30|-|-|TRBJ1-4
CAWRRPGNEKLFF
TGTGCCTGGAGGCGCCCCGGGAATGAAAAACTGTTTTTT
>TRBV7-9|TRBD1|-|TRBJ1-2
CASSPRGGSNYGYTF
TGTGCCAGCAGCCCCAGGGGGGGGTCTAACTATGGCTACACCTTC
>TRBV7-9|-|once|TRBJ2-5
CASSLAKRLVEGETQYF
TGTGCCAGCAGCTTAGCTAAAAGACTAGTCGAAGGGGAGACCCAGTACTTC
>TRBV4-3|-|-|TRBJ1-2
CASSQVVAGARGYTF
TGCGCCAGCAGCCAAGTAGTTGCGGGGGCTCGGGGCTACACCTTC
>TRBV2|TRBD1|-|TRBJ1-4
CASTGGRANEKLFF
TGTGCCAGCACAGGGGGCAGGGCTAATGAAAAACTGTTTTTT